The TCR beta chain described here comes from a study of blood T cell repertoires in COVID-19. Study-level background: The United States, Italy and Spain supplied acute and convalescent COVID-19 samples.

The junction had 10 bases not matched to a gene; V was cut back by 1 base and J by 5 bases. CDR1 and CDR2 from the germline V gene are LNHDA and SQIVND (reference sequence). This CDR3 comprises 16 residues. Method: immunoSEQ multiplex PCR; TCRdb's copy keeps in-frame clones and lacks some. The sample shows roughly 250,000 clones, 87% of them seen only once. The sequence derives from a man between 60 and 75 years old who had recovered from COVID-19. The source material was peripheral blood. This sequence joins TRBV19 and TRBJ2-5; TRBD2 matches at 7 bases. This CDR3 is CASSIGQRDWGETQYF. The DNA of the CDR3 is TGTGCCAGTAGTATAGGACAGCGGGACTGGGGGGAGACCCAGTACTTC.